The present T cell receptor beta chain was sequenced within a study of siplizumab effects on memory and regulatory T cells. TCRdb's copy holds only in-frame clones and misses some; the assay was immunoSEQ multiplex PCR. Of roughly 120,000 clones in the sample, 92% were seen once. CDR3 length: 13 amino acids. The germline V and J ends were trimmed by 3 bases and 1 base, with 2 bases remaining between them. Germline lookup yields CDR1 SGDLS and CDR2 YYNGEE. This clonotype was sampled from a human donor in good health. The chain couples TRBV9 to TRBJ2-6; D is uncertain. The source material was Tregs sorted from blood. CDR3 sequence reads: CASSASGANVLTF. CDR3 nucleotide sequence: TGTGCCAGCAGCGCTTCTGGGGCCAACGTCCTGACTTTC.